Below, 2 T cell receptor beta chains from the same sample are listed, as sequenced in a study of metastatic and nonmetastatic thyroid tumors. Among the patients, none had received any treatment before thyroid surgery. TCRdb re-analyzed the PCR reads through MiXCR. The sample shows about 22,000 clones, roughly 20% of them seen only once. What was sequenced was blood. The receptors were sampled from a male donor with papillary thyroid cancer or a benign thyroid nodule (not recorded which). Some clones in this sample may be carry-over from other donors' samples.

This chain uses TRBV11-2 with TRBJ1-5, with TRBD1 as a possible D gene (6 bases). Germline CDR1 and CDR2: SGHAT and FQNNGV. V lost 1 base and J lost 3, with 10 bases in between. This CDR3 spans 15 amino acids. The CDR3 DNA reads TGTGCCAGCAGCTTAGCTCCAGGGGACAATCAGCCCCAGCATTTT. Amino acid sequence: CASSLAPGDNQPQHF.

This clone was seen at least ten times. This specimen includes other DNA sequences encoding the same CDR3. This chain uses TRBV9 with TRBJ1-6; D is undetermined. Germline V CDR1 and CDR2: SGDLS, YYNGEE. The V gene lost 0 bases and the J gene lost 3 bases, with 13 bases spanning the gap. This CDR3 contains 17 residues. This CDR3 is CASSVDGSGIYNSPLHF. The CDR3 DNA is TGTGCCAGCAGCGTAGACGGGTCGGGGATCTATAATTCACCCCTCCACTTT.